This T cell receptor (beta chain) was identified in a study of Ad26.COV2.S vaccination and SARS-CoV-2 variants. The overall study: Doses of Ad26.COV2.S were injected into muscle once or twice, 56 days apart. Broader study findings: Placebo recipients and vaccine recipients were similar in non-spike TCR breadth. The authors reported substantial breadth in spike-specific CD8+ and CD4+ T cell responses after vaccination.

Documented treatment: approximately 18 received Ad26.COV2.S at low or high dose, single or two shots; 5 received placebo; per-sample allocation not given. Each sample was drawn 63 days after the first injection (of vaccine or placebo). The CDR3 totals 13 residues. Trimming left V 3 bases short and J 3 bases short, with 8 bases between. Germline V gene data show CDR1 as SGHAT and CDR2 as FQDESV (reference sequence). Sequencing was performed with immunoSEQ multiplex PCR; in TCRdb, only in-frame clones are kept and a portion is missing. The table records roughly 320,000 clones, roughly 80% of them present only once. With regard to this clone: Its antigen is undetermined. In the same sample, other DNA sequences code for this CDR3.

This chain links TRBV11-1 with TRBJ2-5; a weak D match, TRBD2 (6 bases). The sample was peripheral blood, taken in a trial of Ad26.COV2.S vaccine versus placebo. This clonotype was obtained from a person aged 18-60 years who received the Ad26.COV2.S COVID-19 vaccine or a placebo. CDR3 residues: CASSLGLKETQYF. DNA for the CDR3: TGTGCCAGCAGCTTGGGACTGAAAGAGACCCAGTACTTC.